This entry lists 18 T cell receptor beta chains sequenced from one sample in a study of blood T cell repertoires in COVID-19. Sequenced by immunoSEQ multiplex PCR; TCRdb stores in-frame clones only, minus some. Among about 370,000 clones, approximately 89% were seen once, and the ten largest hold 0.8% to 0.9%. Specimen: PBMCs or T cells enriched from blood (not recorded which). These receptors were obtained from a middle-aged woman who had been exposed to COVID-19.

The DNA of the CDR3 is TGTGCCAGCAGCCAAGACGGTACAGCGGGAGGCACAGATACGCAGTATTTT. This sequence encodes CASSQDGTAGGTDTQYF. The rearrangement links TRBV3-1 (or the pseudogene TRBV3-2) to TRBJ2-3; 8 bases line up with TRBD2. V lost 0 bases and J lost 1; bases outside the gene matches: 6. Germline V gives CDR1 LGHDT, CDR2 YNNKEL (reference sequence). CDR3 length: 17 residues.

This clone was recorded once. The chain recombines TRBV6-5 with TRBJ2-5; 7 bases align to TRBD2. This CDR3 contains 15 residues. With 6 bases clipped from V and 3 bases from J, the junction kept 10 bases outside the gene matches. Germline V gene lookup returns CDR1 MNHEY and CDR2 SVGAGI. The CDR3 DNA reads TGTGCCAGCAGGGGGGGGAGGAGCGGAAAAGAGACCCAGTACTTC. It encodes CASRGGRSGKETQYF.

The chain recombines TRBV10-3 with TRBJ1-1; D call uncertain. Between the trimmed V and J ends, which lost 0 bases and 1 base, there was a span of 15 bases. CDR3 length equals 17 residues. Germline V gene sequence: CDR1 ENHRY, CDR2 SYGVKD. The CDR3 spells CAISESPIGGGNTEAFF. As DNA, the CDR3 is TGTGCCATCAGTGAGTCCCCGATTGGTGGAGGGAACACTGAAGCTTTCTTT.

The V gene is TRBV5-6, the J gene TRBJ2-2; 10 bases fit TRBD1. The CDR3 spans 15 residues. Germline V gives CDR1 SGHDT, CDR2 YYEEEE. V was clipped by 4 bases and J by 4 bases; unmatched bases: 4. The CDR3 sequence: CASSRQGAATGELFF. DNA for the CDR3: TGTGCCAGCAGCCGACAGGGGGCTGCCACCGGGGAGCTGTTTTTT.

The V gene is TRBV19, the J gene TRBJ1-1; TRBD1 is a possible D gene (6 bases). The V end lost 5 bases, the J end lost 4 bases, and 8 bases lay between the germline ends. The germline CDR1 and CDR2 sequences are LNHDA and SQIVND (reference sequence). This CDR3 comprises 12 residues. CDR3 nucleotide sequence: TGTGCCAGTAGTCAAGGGGGCACTGAAGCTTTCTTT. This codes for CASSQGGTEAFF. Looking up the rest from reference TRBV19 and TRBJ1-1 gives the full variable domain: DGGITQSPKYLFRKEGQNVTLSCEQNLNHDAMYWYRQDPGQGLRLIYYSQIVNDFQKGDIAEGYSVSREKKESFPLTVTSAQKNPTAFYLCASSQGGTEAFFGQGTRLTVV.

CDR3 in amino acids: CASRLSGGGSEQFF. The DNA for the CDR3 is TGTGCCAGCAGATTGAGCGGGGGAGGCAGTGAGCAGTTCTTC. The chain combines TRBV2 with TRBJ2-1; 8 positions agree with TRBD2. The CDR3 spans 14 residues. V dropped 6 bases and J dropped 9; count of bases not matched to a gene: 10. CDR1 is SNHLY and CDR2 is FYNNEI in the germline V gene.

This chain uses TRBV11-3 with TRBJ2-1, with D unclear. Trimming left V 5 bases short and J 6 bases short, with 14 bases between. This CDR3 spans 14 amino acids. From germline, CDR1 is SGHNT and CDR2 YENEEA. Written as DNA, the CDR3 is TGTGCCAGCAGCCCACCTATAGTTGGCAATGAGCAGTTCTTC. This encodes CASSPPIVGNEQFF. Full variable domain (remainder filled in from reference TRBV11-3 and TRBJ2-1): EAGVVQSPRYKIIEKKQPVAFWCNPISGHNTLYWYLQNLGQGPELLIRYENEEAVDDSQLPKDRFSAERLKGVDSTLKIQPAELGDSAVYLCASSPPIVGNEQFFGPGTRLTVL.

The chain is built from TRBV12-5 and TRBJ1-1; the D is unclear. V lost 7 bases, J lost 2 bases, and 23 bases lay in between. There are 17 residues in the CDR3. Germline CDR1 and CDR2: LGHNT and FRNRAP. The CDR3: CASANLGGIGVNTEAFF. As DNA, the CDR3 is TGTGCTAGTGCCAACCTCGGAGGGATAGGAGTAAACACTGAAGCTTTCTTT. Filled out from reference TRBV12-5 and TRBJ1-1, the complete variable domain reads DARVTQTPRHKVTEMGQEVTMRCQPILGHNTVFWYRQTMMQGLELLAYFRNRAPLDDSGMPKDRFSAEMPDATLATLKIQPSEPRDSAVYFCASANLGGIGVNTEAFFGQGTRLTVV.

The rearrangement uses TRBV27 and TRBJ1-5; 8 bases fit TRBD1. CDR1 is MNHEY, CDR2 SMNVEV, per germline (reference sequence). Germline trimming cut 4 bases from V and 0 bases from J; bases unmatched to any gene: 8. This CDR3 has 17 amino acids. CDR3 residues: CASSSGQEVYSNQPQHF. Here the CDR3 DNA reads TGTGCCAGCAGTTCGGGACAGGAAGTCTATAGCAATCAGCCCCAGCATTTT.

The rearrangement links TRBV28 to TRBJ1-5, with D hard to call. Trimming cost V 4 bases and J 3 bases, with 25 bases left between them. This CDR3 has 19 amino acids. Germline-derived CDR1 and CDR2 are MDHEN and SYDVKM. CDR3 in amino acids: CASSSAGILRTGINQPQHF. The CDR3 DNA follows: TGTGCCAGCAGTTCCGCGGGCATTCTCAGAACGGGAATCAATCAGCCCCAGCATTTT.

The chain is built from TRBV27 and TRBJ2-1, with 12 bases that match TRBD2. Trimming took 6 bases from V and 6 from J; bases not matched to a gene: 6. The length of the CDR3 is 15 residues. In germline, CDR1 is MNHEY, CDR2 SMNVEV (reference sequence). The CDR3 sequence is CASSQGLAGLNEQFF. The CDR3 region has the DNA TGTGCCAGCAGCCAGGGACTAGCGGGTCTCAATGAGCAGTTCTTC.

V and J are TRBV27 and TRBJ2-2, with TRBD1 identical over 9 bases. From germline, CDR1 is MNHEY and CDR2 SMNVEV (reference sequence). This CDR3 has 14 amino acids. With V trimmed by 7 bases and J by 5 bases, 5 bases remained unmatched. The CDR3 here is CASKGQGVTGELFF. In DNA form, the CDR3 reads TGTGCCAGCAAGGGACAGGGAGTAACCGGGGAGCTGTTTTTT.

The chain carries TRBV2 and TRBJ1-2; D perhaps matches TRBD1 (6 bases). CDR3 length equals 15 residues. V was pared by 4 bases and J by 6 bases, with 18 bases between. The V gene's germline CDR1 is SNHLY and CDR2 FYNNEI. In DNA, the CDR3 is TGTGCCAGCAGTGTTTTTGGCAGGGGAATGGATGGCTACACCTTC. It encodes CASSVFGRGMDGYTF. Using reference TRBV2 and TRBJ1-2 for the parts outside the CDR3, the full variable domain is EPEVTQTPSHQVTQMGQEVILRCVPISNHLYFYWYRQILGQKVEFLVSFYNNEISEKSEIFDDQFSVERPDGSNFTLKIRSTKLEDSAMYFCASSVFGRGMDGYTFGSGTRLTVV.

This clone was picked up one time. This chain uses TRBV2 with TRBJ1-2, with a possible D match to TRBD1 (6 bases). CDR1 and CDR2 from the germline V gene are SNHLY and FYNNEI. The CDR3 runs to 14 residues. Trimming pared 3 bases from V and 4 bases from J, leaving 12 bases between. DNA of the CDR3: TGTGCCAGCAGTGAGGCAGGGACATCCTATGGCTACACCTTC. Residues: CASSEAGTSYGYTF.

In DNA, the CDR3 is TGCGCCAGCAGCCCGAGAGACCAAGAGACCCAGTACTTC. It translates to CASSPRDQETQYF. The chain uses TRBV4-1 and TRBJ2-5; no definite D call. Per germline, CDR1 MGHRA and CDR2 YSYEKL. The CDR3 is 13 residues long. Trimming stripped 4 bases from V and 0 bases from J, with 6 bases between.

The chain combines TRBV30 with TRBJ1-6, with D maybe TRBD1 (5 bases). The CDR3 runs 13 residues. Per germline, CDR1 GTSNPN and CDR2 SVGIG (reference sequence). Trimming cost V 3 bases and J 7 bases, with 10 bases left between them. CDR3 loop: CAWRRGGNSPLHF. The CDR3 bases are TGTGCCTGGAGACGGGGGGGAAATTCACCCCTCCACTTT.

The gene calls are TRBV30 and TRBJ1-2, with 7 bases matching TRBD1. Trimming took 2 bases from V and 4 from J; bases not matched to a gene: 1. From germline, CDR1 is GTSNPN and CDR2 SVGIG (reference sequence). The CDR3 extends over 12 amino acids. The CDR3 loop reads CAWSRTGYGYTF. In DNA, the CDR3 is TGTGCCTGGAGTAGGACAGGCTATGGCTACACCTTC.

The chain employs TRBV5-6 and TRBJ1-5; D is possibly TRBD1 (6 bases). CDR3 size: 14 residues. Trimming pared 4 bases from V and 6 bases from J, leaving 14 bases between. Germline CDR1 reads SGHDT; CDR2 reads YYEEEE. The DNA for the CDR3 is TGTGCCAGCAGCCCTAAAACAGGGACTCAGCCCCAGCATTTT. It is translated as CASSPKTGTQPQHF.